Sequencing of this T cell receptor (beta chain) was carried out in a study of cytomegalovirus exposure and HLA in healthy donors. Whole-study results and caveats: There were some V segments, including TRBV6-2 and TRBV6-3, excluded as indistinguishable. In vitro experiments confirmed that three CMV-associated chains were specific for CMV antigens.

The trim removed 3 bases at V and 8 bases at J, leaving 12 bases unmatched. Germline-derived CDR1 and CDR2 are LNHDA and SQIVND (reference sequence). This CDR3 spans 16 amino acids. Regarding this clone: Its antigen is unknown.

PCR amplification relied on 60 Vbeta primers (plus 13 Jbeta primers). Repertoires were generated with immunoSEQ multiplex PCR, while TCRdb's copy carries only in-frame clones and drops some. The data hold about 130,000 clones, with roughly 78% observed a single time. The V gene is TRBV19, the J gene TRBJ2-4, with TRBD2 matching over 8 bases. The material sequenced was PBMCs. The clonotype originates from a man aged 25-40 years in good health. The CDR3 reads CASSMVNPAGAYIQYF. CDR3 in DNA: TGTGCCAGTAGTATGGTGAACCCAGCGGGAGCGTACATTCAGTACTTC. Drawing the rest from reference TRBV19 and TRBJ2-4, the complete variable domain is DGGITQSPKYLFRKEGQNVTLSCEQNLNHDAMYWYRQDPGQGLRLIYYSQIVNDFQKGDIAEGYSVSREKKESFPLTVTSAQKNPTAFYLCASSMVNPAGAYIQYFGAGTRLSVL.